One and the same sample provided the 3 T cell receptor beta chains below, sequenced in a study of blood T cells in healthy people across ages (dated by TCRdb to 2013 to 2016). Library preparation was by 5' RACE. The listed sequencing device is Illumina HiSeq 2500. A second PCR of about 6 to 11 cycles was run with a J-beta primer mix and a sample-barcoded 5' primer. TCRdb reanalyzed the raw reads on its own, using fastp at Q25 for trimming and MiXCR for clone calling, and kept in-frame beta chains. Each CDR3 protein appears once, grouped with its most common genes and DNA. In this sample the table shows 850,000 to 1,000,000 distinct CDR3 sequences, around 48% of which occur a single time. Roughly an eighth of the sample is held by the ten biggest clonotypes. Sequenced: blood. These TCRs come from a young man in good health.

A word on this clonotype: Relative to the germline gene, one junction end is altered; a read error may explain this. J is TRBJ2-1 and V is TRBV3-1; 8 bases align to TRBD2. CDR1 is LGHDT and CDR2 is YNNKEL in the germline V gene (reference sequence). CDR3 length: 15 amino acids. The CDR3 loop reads CACSQDLRGDPEQFF. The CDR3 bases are TGTGCCTGCAGCCAAGATCTGCGGGGGGACCCTGAGCAGTTCTTC.

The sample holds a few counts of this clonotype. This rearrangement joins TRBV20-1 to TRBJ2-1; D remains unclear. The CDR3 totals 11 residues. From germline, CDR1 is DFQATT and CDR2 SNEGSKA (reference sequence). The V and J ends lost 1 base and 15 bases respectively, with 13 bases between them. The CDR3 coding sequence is TGCAGTGCTAGAGTAGAAGGGTCTCCGTTCTTC. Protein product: CSARVEGSPFF.

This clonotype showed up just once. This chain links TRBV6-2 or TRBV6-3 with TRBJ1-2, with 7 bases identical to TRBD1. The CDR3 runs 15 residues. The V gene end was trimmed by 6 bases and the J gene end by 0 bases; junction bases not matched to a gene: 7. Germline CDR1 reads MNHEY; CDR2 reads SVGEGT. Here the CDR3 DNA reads TGTGCCAGCAGGCCGGGACAGCAAACTAACTATGGCTACACCTTC. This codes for CASRPGQQTNYGYTF.